A selection of T cell receptor beta chains follows, all from one sample in a study of shared clonotypes between healthy human individuals. Data came from immunoSEQ multiplex PCR; TCRdb stores just in-frame clones and leaves some out. Of about 2.1 million clones listed, over 85% are singletons. The sequencing sample was made of naive CD8+ T cells from PBMCs. These receptors came from a man aged 18-30 years in good health. Some clones in this sample may be carry-over from other donors' samples. Both conserved end residues are part of each CDR3. D genes are given only for firm matches. Clone size, where shown, is once, few, many, or a class for clones that have expanded.

d_call	j_call	clone_size	v_call	cdr3_aa	cdr3_nt
.	TRBJ2-1	.	TRBV7-9	CASSSSGAGGYNEQFF	TGTGCCAGCAGTTCATCGGGGGCGGGCGGCTACAATGAGCAGTTCTTC
.	TRBJ1-1	.	TRBV6-5	CASSYSALNTEAFF	TGTGCCAGCAGTTACTCGGCCCTAAACACTGAAGCTTTCTTT
TRBD2	TRBJ2-1	.	TRBV29-1	CSVEYSGEDSSGGVSYNEQFF	TGCAGCGTTGAATACTCAGGGGAAGATTCTAGCGGGGGCGTCTCCTACAATGAGCAGTTCTTC
TRBD1	TRBJ1-2	.	TRBV30	CAWSVMDRGSYGYTF	TGTGCCTGGAGTGTAATGGACAGGGGTTCCTATGGCTACACCTTC
TRBD2	TRBJ2-7	.	TRBV29-1	CSGGTGGSYEQYF	TGCAGCGGGGGAACGGGAGGATCCTACGAGCAGTACTTC
.	TRBJ1-4	.	TRBV7-9	CASSGPEGQHKLFF	TGTGCCAGCAGCGGCCCGGAGGGGCAGCATAAACTGTTTTTT
.	TRBJ2-7	.	TRBV7-9	CASSLPLGGIHEQYF	TGTGCCAGCAGCCTACCCCTCGGGGGAATCCACGAGCAGTACTTC
.	TRBJ1-3	.	TRBV4-3	CASSPNSLSGNTIYF	TGCGCCAGCAGCCCAAACTCCCTCTCTGGAAACACCATATATTTT
.	TRBJ2-7	.	TRBV7-6	CASSLGGPQEQYF	TGTGCCAGCAGCTTGGGGGGTCCCCAGGAGCAGTACTTC
.	TRBJ2-2	few	TRBV19	CASSIVLALTGELFF	TGTGCCAGTAGTATAGTCCTAGCTCTAACCGGGGAGCTGTTTTTT
.	TRBJ2-4	few	TRBV7-9	CASSFYPTGQNIQYF	TGTGCCAGCAGCTTTTACCCGACAGGCCAAAACATTCAGTACTTC
TRBD2	TRBJ2-3	.	TRBV19	CASSLWASGRTDTQYF	TGTGCCAGTAGTCTCTGGGCTAGCGGACGCACAGATACGCAGTATTTT
TRBD1	TRBJ2-2	.	TRBV29-1	CSVGTGRTGELFF	TGCAGCGTTGGGACAGGGAGGACCGGGGAGCTGTTTTTT
.	TRBJ2-5	.	TRBV30	CAWRGPGQTQYF	TGTGCCTGGAGAGGGCCCGGACAGACCCAGTACTTC
.	TRBJ2-7	.	TRBV9	CASSAGRSREQYF	TGTGCCAGCAGCGCCGGACGTTCCCGCGAGCAGTACTTC
.	TRBJ2-1	.	TRBV6-5	CASRQRQHSYNEQFF	TGTGCCAGCAGACAAAGGCAGCACTCCTACAATGAGCAGTTCTTC
TRBD1	TRBJ1-1	once	TRBV7-6	CASSLAQGGNTEAFF	TGTGCCAGCAGCTTAGCGCAGGGGGGGAACACTGAAGCTTTCTTT
TRBD2	TRBJ2-3	.	TRBV14	CASSQESGSVWTDTQYF	TGTGCCAGCAGCCAAGAAAGCGGGAGTGTTTGGACAGATACGCAGTATTTT
TRBD2	TRBJ2-7	.	TRBV28	CASSWTSGSDEQYF	TGTGCCAGCAGTTGGACTAGCGGGAGCGACGAGCAGTACTTC
TRBD1	TRBJ2-7	.	TRBV2	CASWGQNYEQYF	TGTGCCAGCTGGGGACAGAACTACGAGCAGTACTTC
TRBD2	TRBJ2-3	.	TRBV11-3	CASSLRAGAGDTQYF	TGTGCCAGCAGCTTACGGGCGGGAGCAGGCGATACGCAGTATTTT
.	TRBJ2-7	.	TRBV5-6	CASSPIKQYF	TGTGCCAGCAGCCCGATAAAGCAGTACTTC